A single sample gave rise to the 30 T cell receptor beta chains below, sequenced in a study of vaccination effects on CD4 cells after COVID-19. Clones were sequenced by immunoSEQ multiplex PCR, and TCRdb holds only the in-frame ones, with some missing. The repertoire holds about 66,000 clones, with roughly four fifths as singletons. Subsequent to a culture period of about nine days, CD4+ T cells were isolated. Either the mRNA-1273 or the BNT162b2 vaccine was given to participants as two doses. Antigens of these TCRs are unknown. This specimen consisted of CD4+ T cells from PBMCs cultured without peptide, obtained after COVID-19 vaccination. The receptors were gathered from a human donor who received a COVID-19 vaccine.

This chain joins TRBV6-6 and TRBJ1-5; D call uncertain. The germline gives CDR1 MNHNY, CDR2 SVGAGI (reference sequence). The ends were cut back, 5 bases at V and 4 bases at J, with 9 bases in the middle. The CDR3 contains 13 residues. DNA for the CDR3: TGTGCCAGCAGTCGGACGGGAAATCAGCCCCAGCATTTT. This gives the protein CASSRTGNQPQHF.

Only a few counts were recorded for this clone. The chain employs TRBV7-9 and TRBJ2-3; TRBD1 matches at 8 bases. Germline assignment: CDR1 SEHNR and CDR2 FQNEAQ (reference sequence). This CDR3 comprises 13 residues. J gave up 4 bases and V 4 bases, and 1 base lay outside the gene matches. CDR3 amino acids: CASSSRGPDTQYF. The CDR3 coding sequence is TGTGCCAGCAGCTCCAGGGGGCCAGATACGCAGTATTTT.

This sequence joins TRBV19 and TRBJ1-5; no definite D call. The CDR3 consists of 14 residues. The germline gives CDR1 LNHDA, CDR2 SQIVND (reference sequence). The ends were cut back, 7 bases at V and 0 bases at J, with 10 bases in the middle. CDR3 sequence: CASKADHSNQPQHF. In DNA form, the CDR3 reads TGTGCCAGTAAAGCAGACCATAGCAATCAGCCCCAGCATTTT.

The V gene is TRBV3-1 (or the pseudogene TRBV3-2), the J gene TRBJ1-6, with TRBD1 identical over 8 bases. CDR1 LGHDT and CDR2 YNNKEL come from the germline V gene (reference sequence). The CDR3 consists of 14 residues. The junction had 6 bases not matched to a gene; V was cut back by 4 bases and J by 10 bases. CDR3 coding DNA: TGTGCCAGCAGCCGTGACAGGGGAAACTCACCCCTCCACTTT. The encoded protein is CASSRDRGNSPLHF.

V gene TRBV19 combines with J gene TRBJ2-1; perhaps TRBD2 as D (5 bases). The CDR3 is 15 residues long. V was shortened by 3 bases and J by 3 bases, with 12 bases between the two germline ends. Germline V CDR1 and CDR2: LNHDA, SQIVND (reference sequence). This chain's CDR3 is CASSMSGLSYNEQFF. CDR3 sequence (DNA): TGTGCCAGTAGTATGAGTGGACTGAGCTACAATGAGCAGTTCTTC.

V gene TRBV15 combines with J gene TRBJ2-1, with 8 bases matching TRBD2. CDR3 size: 18 residues. CDR1 LNHNV and CDR2 YYDKDF come from the germline V gene (reference sequence). V lost 2 bases and J lost 10; bases outside the gene matches: 19. The CDR3 coding sequence is TGTGCCACCAGCAGAACGGCAGCGGGAGCGGGTTCCCTGTGGGAGCAGTTCTTC. Its translation is CATSRTAAGAGSLWEQFF. The whole variable domain, filled in from reference TRBV15 and TRBJ2-1, reads DAMVIQNPRYQVTQFGKPVTLSCSQTLNHNVMYWYQQKSSQAPKLLFHYYDKDFNNEADTPDNFQSRRPNTSFCFLDIRSPGLGDTAMYLCATSRTAAGAGSLWEQFFGPGTRLTVL.

This clone was seen a few times. The chain couples TRBV4-1 to TRBJ1-2; D is unclear. CDR3 length equals 14 residues. Germline CDR1 and CDR2: MGHRA and YSYEKL. V was cut by 2 bases and J by 6 bases, with 13 bases left in between. This CDR3 is CASSQISRDDGYTF. The CDR3 nucleotides read TGCGCCAGCAGCCAAATAAGCAGAGACGATGGCTACACCTTC.

The CDR3 DNA reads TGTGCCAGCAGCAAACAGGGGCAATACGAGCAGTACGTC. Encoded protein: CASSKQGQYEQYV. The rearrangement links TRBV7-2 to TRBJ2-7; 7 bases match TRBD1. The V gene end was trimmed by 5 bases and the J gene end by 4 bases; junction bases not matched to a gene: 5. The CDR3 has 13 amino acids. From germline, CDR1 is SGHTA and CDR2 FQGNSA.

This chain uses TRBV2 with TRBJ2-1; D could derive from TRBD1 or TRBD2 (5 bases each). The CDR3 totals 15 residues. Germline V gene sequence: CDR1 SNHLY, CDR2 FYNNEI. Trimming removed 4 bases from V and 4 bases from J, with 14 bases in between. The CDR3 here is CASSALRGSYNEQFF. DNA of the CDR3: TGTGCCAGCAGTGCATTGAGGGGAAGTTACAATGAGCAGTTCTTC.

The chain has TRBV30 and TRBJ2-1; D is perhaps TRBD1 (5 bases). CDR1 and CDR2 (germline): GTSNPN, SVGIG (reference sequence). Trimming stripped 5 bases from V and 0 bases from J, with 14 bases between. The CDR3 consists of 15 residues. CDR3 nucleotide sequence: TGTGCCTGGCGAAGGGGCTTAAGCTCCTACAATGAGCAGTTCTTC. Translating gives CAWRRGLSSYNEQFF.

The chain links TRBV14 to TRBJ2-7; D may be TRBD2 (6 bases). Germline V gene lookup returns CDR1 SGHDN and CDR2 FVKESK. V was trimmed by 1 base and J by 3 bases, leaving 10 bases between them. The CDR3 is 14 amino acids. In nucleotides, the CDR3 is TGTGCCAGCAGCCAAGGACTAGGGAACTACGAGCAGTACGTC. Protein: CASSQGLGNYEQYV.

CDR3 in DNA: TGTGCCAGCAGAAGGGACAGGGTGAGGGAGCAGTACGTC. The encoded protein is CASRRDRVREQYV. V and J are TRBV14 and TRBJ2-7, with 9 bases identical to TRBD1. V dropped 6 bases and J dropped 7; count of bases not matched to a gene: 7. Germline assignment: CDR1 SGHDN and CDR2 FVKESK. The CDR3 is 13 residues long.

To note about this clone: Other DNA sequences in the same sample also yield this CDR3. The chain links TRBV12-3 or TRBV12-4 to TRBJ1-1; D ambiguous. Between the trimmed V and J ends, which lost 3 bases and 0 bases, there was a span of 5 bases. There are 13 residues in the CDR3. The CDR3 DNA follows: TGTGCCAGCAGTTTTTCAATGAACACTGAAGCTTTCTTT. It codes for CASSFSMNTEAFF.

V and J are TRBV5-1 and TRBJ2-5; 7 bases map to TRBD2. CDR3 size: 15 residues. V shed 4 bases, J shed 2 bases, and the junction held 8 bases outside the gene matches. CDR1 and CDR2 (germline): SGHRS, YFSETQ. Here the CDR3 DNA reads TGCGCCAGCAGCCGCCGGGACTACTATCAAGAGACCCAGTACTTC. It specifies CASSRRDYYQETQYF.

This clone showed up just once. V usage is TRBV2 and J usage is TRBJ2-2; 9 bases agree with TRBD1. This CDR3 comprises 16 residues. In germline, CDR1 is SNHLY, CDR2 FYNNEI. V lost 3 bases to trimming and J lost 6 bases; unmatched junction nucleotides: 8. CDR3 region: CASSDPGQGISGELFF. CDR3 in DNA: TGTGCCAGCAGTGACCCCGGACAGGGGATATCCGGGGAGCTGTTTTTT.

The chain links TRBV12-3 or TRBV12-4 to TRBJ2-5; D call uncertain. V lost 3 bases and J 4 bases, leaving 6 bases between the germline ends. This CDR3 region has 12 residues. The CDR3 region is CASSFSVETQYF. The CDR3, as DNA: TGTGCCAGCAGTTTTTCAGTAGAGACCCAGTACTTC.

This chain links TRBV19 with TRBJ2-1; 7 positions agree with TRBD1. The CDR3 runs 13 residues. CDR1 and CDR2 from the germline V gene are LNHDA and SQIVND (reference sequence). Trimming removed 7 bases from V and 6 bases from J; junction bases left unmatched: 6. CDR3 DNA: TGTGCCAGTACCGACAGGGTGAGCAATGAGCAGTTCTTC. Amino acid sequence: CASTDRVSNEQFF.

This sequence joins TRBV24-1 and TRBJ2-2; TRBD2 aligns across 8 bases. With V trimmed by 5 bases and J by 6 bases, 4 bases remained unmatched. CDR1 KGHDR and CDR2 SFDVKD come from the germline V gene. There are 14 residues in the CDR3. As DNA, the CDR3 is TGTGCCACCAGTGCCCCGACTAGCGCCGGGGAGCTGTTTTTT. Translated, it gives CATSAPTSAGELFF.

The rearrangement uses TRBV9 and TRBJ2-2; either TRBD1 or TRBD2 may supply D (5 bases each). This CDR3 region has 13 residues. Germline assignment: CDR1 SGDLS and CDR2 YYNGEE. V lost 2 bases and J 6 bases, leaving 8 bases between the germline ends. The CDR3 loop reads CASSVRDPGELFF. The CDR3 DNA reads TGTGCCAGCAGCGTCAGGGACCCCGGGGAGCTGTTTTTT.

This clone was seen just once. The chain is built from TRBV6-5 and TRBJ1-2, with 7 positions matching TRBD1. Germline V gene lookup returns CDR1 MNHEY and CDR2 SVGAGI. The CDR3 contains 13 residues. After removal of 7 bases from V and 2 bases from J, the junction contained 4 bases not matched to a gene. CDR3 in DNA: TGTGCCAGCAACGTGGACAGGAACTATGGCTACACCTTC. This encodes CASNVDRNYGYTF.

The chain uses TRBV5-1 and TRBJ2-3, with D possibly being TRBD1 (6 bases). V was trimmed by 5 bases and J by 4 bases, leaving 11 bases between them. There are 13 residues in the CDR3. CDR1 is SGHRS, CDR2 YFSETQ, per germline. CDR3 in amino acids: CASSGEGADTQYF. The CDR3 DNA sequence: TGCGCCAGCAGTGGCGAGGGGGCAGATACGCAGTATTTT.

The chain is built from TRBV6-4 and TRBJ1-6, with TRBD1 as a possible D gene (5 bases). Germline CDR1 reads MRHNA; CDR2 reads SNTAGT. The CDR3 length is 22 residues. Trimming cost V 2 bases and J 0 bases, with 26 bases left between them. CDR3 DNA sequence: TGTGCCAGCAGTGACCCGATCTTGGGCAGGGCCGTTCCCGACTCCTATAATTCACCCCTCCACTTT. It translates to CASSDPILGRAVPDSYNSPLHF.

V gene TRBV6-5 combines with J gene TRBJ1-2; D unresolved. The CDR3 is made up of 11 amino acids. CDR1 MNHEY and CDR2 SVGAGI come from the germline V gene. V lost 4 bases to trimming and J lost 4 bases, with 4 bases between them. The CDR3 region has the DNA TGTGCCAGCAGTTGGCTCTATGGCTACACCTTC. It is translated as CASSWLYGYTF.

This clone was seen only a few times. The V call is TRBV4-2, the J call TRBJ1-2; 8 positions match TRBD1. The CDR3 consists of 19 residues. The junction had 14 bases not matched to a gene; V was cut back by 0 bases and J by 2 bases. Germline assignment: CDR1 LGHNA and CDR2 YNFKEQ. The CDR3 DNA follows: TGTGCCAGCAGCCAAGATGGTAATGGACACCCAGGGGGCAACTATGGCTACACCTTC. It specifies CASSQDGNGHPGGNYGYTF.

The rearrangement uses TRBV18 and TRBJ1-2, with TRBD1 matching over 8 bases. J was trimmed by 2 bases and V by 3 bases; bases with no gene match: 5. There are 15 residues in the CDR3. Germline V lookup: CDR1 KGHSH, CDR2 LQKENI. CDR3 in amino acids: CASSPSGQGNYGYTF. CDR3 nucleotides: TGTGCCAGCTCACCTTCCGGACAGGGAAACTATGGCTACACCTTC. Drawing the rest from reference TRBV18 and TRBJ1-2, the complete variable domain is NAGVMQNPRHLVRRRGQEARLRCSPMKGHSHVYWYRQLPEEGLKFMVYLQKENIIDESGMPKERFSAEFPKEGPSILRIQQVVRGDSAAYFCASSPSGQGNYGYTFGSGTRLTVV.

In this sample, this clone turned up a few times. V is TRBV3-1 (or the pseudogene TRBV3-2) and J is TRBJ2-2; D remains unclear. Trimming removed 4 bases from V and 4 bases from J, with 10 bases in between. The CDR3 has 14 amino acids. Germline-derived CDR1 and CDR2 are LGHDT and YNNKEL (reference sequence). The CDR3 loop is CASSPSSGTGELFF. The CDR3 coding sequence is TGTGCCAGCAGCCCGTCCAGTGGCACCGGGGAGCTGTTTTTT.

This chain joins TRBV10-2 and TRBJ2-5, with 11 bases identical to TRBD1. The CDR3 has 16 amino acids. CDR1 WSHSY and CDR2 SAAADI come from the germline V gene. After removal of 10 bases from V and 2 bases from J, the junction contained 12 bases not matched to a gene. CDR3 sequence reads: CATTWGGTGGQETQYF. DNA for the CDR3: TGCGCCACGACATGGGGGGGGACAGGGGGTCAAGAGACCCAGTACTTC.

The genes are TRBV24-1 and TRBJ2-7; 12 bases match TRBD2. This CDR3 has 17 residues. From germline, CDR1 is KGHDR and CDR2 SFDVKD. Trimming at V came to 4 bases and at J to 4 bases, leaving 10 bases not matched to a gene. The chain's CDR3 is CATSDYVRLAGDYEQYV. In DNA, the CDR3 is TGTGCCACCAGTGACTATGTAAGACTAGCGGGGGATTACGAGCAGTACGTC.

This clone was observed a single time. The chain has TRBV6-5 and TRBJ1-6; 9 bases agree with TRBD1. V was clipped by 2 bases and J by 9 bases; unmatched bases: 8. CDR3 size: 16 residues. Germline V CDR1 and CDR2: MNHEY, SVGAGI. In DNA, the CDR3 is TGTGCCAGCAGTTACGAATGGGACAGGGTGGGTTCACCCCTCCACTTT. It translates to CASSYEWDRVGSPLHF.

Only a few counts were recorded for this clone. This chain joins TRBV5-4 and TRBJ2-1; no definite D call. Trimming stripped 0 bases from V and 6 bases from J, with 13 bases between. This CDR3 contains 15 residues. The germline V gene has CDR1 SGHNT and CDR2 YYREEE (reference sequence). CDR3 nucleotide sequence: TGTGCCAGCAGCTTGGACGTCCGGCCGACCAATGAGCAGTTCTTC. Protein sequence: CASSLDVRPTNEQFF.